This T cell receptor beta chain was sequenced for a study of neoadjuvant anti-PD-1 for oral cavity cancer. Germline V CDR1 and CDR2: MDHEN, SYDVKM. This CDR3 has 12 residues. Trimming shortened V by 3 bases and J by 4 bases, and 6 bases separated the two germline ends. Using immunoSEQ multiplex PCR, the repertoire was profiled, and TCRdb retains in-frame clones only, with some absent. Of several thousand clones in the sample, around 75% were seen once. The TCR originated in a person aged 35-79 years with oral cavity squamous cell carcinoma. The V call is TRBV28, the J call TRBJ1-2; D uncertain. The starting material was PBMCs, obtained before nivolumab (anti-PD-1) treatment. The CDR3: CASSLNSYGYTF. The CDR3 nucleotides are TGTGCCAGCAGTTTGAACTCCTATGGCTACACCTTC.